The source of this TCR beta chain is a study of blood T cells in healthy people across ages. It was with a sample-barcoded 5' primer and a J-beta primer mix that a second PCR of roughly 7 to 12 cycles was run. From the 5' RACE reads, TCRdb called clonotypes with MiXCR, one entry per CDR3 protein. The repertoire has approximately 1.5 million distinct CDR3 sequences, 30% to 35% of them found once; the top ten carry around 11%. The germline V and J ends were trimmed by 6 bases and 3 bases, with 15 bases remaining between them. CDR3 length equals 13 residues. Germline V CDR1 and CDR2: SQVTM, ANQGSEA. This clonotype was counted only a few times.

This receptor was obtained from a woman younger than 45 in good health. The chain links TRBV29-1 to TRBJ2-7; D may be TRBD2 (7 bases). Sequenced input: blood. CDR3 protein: CSVGGAADYEQYF. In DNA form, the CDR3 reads TGCAGCGTGGGGGGGGCAGCGGACTACGAGCAGTACTTC.